The 5 T cell receptor beta chains below all came from one sample that was sequenced in a study of shared clonotypes between healthy human individuals. Generated by immunoSEQ multiplex PCR, the TCRdb table keeps only in-frame clones and is missing some. The table has around 320,000 clones, around 86% seen once; the top ten hold around 15%. The sequenced material came from memory CD8+ T cells sorted from blood. Subset defined: CD45RO+ cells pooled with CCR7-negative TemRA cells. These receptors were collected from a man aged 18 to 29 in good health.

The V call is TRBV14, the J call TRBJ1-2; 8 bases align to TRBD1. Germline trimming cut 0 bases from V and 5 bases from J; bases unmatched to any gene: 11. CDR3 size: 17 residues. CDR1 SGHDN and CDR2 FVKESK come from the germline V gene. The CDR3 DNA is TGTGCCAGCAGCCAAGATAGGCTCGGGACAGGATATTATGGCTACACCTTC. It specifies CASSQDRLGTGYYGYTF.

The gene calls are TRBV7-9 and TRBJ2-5; D is ambiguous. The V end lost 1 base, the J end lost 3 bases, and 6 bases lay between the germline ends. This CDR3 is 13 amino acids long. Per the germline V gene, CDR1 is SEHNR and CDR2 is FQNEAQ (reference sequence). CDR3 sequence (DNA): TGTGCCAGCAGCTTAGTGGCCAAAGAGACCCAGTACTTC. Protein product: CASSLVAKETQYF. The full variable domain, completed using reference TRBV7-9 and TRBJ2-5, is DTGVSQNPRHKITKRGQNVTFRCDPISEHNRLYWYRQTLGQGPEFLTYFQNEAQLEKSRLLSDRFSAERPKGSFSTLEIQRTEQGDSAMYLCASSLVAKETQYFGPGTRLLVL.

The chain recombines TRBV7-9 with TRBJ2-5, with TRBD1 as a possible D gene (6 bases). V dropped 5 bases and J dropped 4 bases, with 14 bases sitting between them. Germline-derived CDR1 and CDR2 are SEHNR and FQNEAQ (reference sequence). The CDR3 contains 14 residues. The CDR3 nucleotides read TGTGCCAGCAGCCCCAATATGGGGGCAGAGACCCAGTACTTC. Its translation: CASSPNMGAETQYF.

The V and J genes are TRBV30 and TRBJ2-6; the D gene is possibly TRBD2 (6 bases). This CDR3 region has 13 residues. From germline, CDR1 is GTSNPN and CDR2 SVGIG (reference sequence). V was cut by 4 bases and J by 11 bases, with 15 bases left in between. In nucleotides, the CDR3 is TGTGCCTGGAATGCGGCGGGGTTGGACGTCCTGACTTTC. It yields the protein CAWNAAGLDVLTF. Using reference TRBV30 and TRBJ2-6 for the parts outside the CDR3, the full variable domain is SQTIHQWPATLVQPVGSPLSLECTVEGTSNPNLYWYRQAAGRGLQLLFYSVGIGQISSEVPQNLSASRPQDRQFILSSKKLLLSDSGFYLCAWNAAGLDVLTFGAGSRLTVL.

On this clone: The junction differs from germline at one of its ends, possibly a read error. The V call is TRBV4-1, the J call TRBJ2-1; 7 bases are a match to TRBD2. This CDR3 region has 13 residues. The V gene's germline CDR1 is MGHRA and CDR2 YSYEKL. The CDR3 sequence is CASSLGGGTILIF. CDR3 nucleotides: TGCGCCAGCAGCCTTGGGGGGGGGACCATCCTCATCTTC.